This T cell receptor (beta chain) was observed in a study of T cell repertoires in cytomegalovirus infection. Overall study: Evidence of both CMV infection and a matching HLA type came from public TCR beta signatures.

Each CDR3 protein is one row after TCRdb ran MiXCR on the reads. The sample has roughly 46,000 distinct CDR3 sequences; about 21% are singletons. Regarding this clonotype: Its antigen remains unidentified.

The clonotype originates from a human donor in good health (CMV status not recorded). Some clones in this sample may be carry-over from other donors' samples. The sequencing here drew on CD8+ T cells from cultured PBMCs, taken from culture after CMV antigen stimulation.

The CDR3 here is CAWSATNYEQYF. The CDR3 DNA reads as TGTGCCTGGAGCGCTACAAACTACGAGCAGTACTTC. The chain combines TRBV30 with TRBJ2-7, with D uncertain. There are 12 residues in the CDR3. Germline V gene sequence: CDR1 GTSNPN, CDR2 SVGIG (reference sequence). V lost 3 bases to trimming and J lost 3 bases, with 9 bases between them.